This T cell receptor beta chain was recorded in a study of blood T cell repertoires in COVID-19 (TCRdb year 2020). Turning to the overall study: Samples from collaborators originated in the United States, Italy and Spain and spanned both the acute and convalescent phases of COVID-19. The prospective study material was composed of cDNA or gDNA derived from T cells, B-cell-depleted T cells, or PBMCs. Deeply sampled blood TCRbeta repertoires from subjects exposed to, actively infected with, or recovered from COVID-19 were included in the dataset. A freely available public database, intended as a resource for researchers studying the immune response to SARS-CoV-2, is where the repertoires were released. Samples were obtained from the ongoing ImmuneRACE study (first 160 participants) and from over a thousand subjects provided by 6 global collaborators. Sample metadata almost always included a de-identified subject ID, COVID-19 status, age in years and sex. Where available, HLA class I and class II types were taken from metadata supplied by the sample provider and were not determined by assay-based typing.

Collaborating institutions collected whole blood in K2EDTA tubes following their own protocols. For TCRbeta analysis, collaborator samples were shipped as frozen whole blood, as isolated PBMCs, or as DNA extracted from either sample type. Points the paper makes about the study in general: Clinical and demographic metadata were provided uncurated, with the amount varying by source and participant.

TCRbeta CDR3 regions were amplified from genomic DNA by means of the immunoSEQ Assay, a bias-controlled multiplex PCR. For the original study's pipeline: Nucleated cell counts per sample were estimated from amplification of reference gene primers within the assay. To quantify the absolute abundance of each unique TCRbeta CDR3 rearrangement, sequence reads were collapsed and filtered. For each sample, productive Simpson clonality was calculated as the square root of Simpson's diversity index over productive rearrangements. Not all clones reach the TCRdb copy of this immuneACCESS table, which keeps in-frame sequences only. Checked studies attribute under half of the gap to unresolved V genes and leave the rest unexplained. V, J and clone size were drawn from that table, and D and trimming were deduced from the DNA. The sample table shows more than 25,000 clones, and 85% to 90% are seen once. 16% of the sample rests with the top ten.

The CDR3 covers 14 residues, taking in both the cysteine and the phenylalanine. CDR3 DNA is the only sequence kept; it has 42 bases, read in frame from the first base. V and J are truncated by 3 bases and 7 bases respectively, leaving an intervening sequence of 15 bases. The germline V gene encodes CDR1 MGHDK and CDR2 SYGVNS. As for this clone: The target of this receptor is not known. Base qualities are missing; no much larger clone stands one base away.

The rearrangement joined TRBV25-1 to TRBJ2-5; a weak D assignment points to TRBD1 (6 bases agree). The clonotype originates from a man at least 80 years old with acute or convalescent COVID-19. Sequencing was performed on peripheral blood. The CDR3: CASSDPTQGWTQYF. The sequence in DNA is TGTGCCAGCAGTGACCCTACCCAGGGGTGGACCCAGTACTTC.